Shown below are 18 T cell receptor beta chains from a single sample sequenced in a study of T cell changes during pregnancy in multiple sclerosis. Sequencing was performed with immunoSEQ multiplex PCR; in TCRdb, only in-frame clones are kept and a portion is missing. This sample has approximately 88,000 clones, with about 95% found just once. The sample in question was peripheral blood, obtained in the second trimester of pregnancy. The receptors here all came from a female donor with multiple sclerosis, enrolled in a pregnancy study.

The chain recombines TRBV4-2 with TRBJ2-2; D possibly corresponds to TRBD2 (6 bases). This CDR3 has 16 residues. The ends were cut back, 1 base at V and 3 bases at J, with 12 bases in the middle. Germline CDR1 is LGHNA and CDR2 is YNFKEQ. This chain's CDR3 is CASSQGDWSDTGELFF. CDR3 coding DNA: TGTGCCAGCAGCCAAGGGGACTGGAGCGACACCGGGGAGCTGTTTTTT.

V is TRBV6-5 and J is TRBJ2-2; maybe TRBD2 (5 bases). V was shortened by 6 bases and J by 4 bases, with 12 bases between the two germline ends. The CDR3 totals 14 residues. Germline V gene lookup returns CDR1 MNHEY and CDR2 SVGAGI. In DNA, the CDR3 is TGTGCCAGCAGCGTCACTAGGTTCACCGGGGAGCTGTTTTTT. Its translation is CASSVTRFTGELFF.

The CDR3 loop is CASSRKSAGTGGADTQYF. CDR3 DNA: TGTGCCAGCAGCCGAAAAAGTGCCGGGACAGGGGGCGCAGATACGCAGTATTTT. The chain employs TRBV4-2 and TRBJ2-3, with 12 bases that match TRBD1. V dropped 4 bases and J dropped 4; count of bases not matched to a gene: 12. Germline assignment: CDR1 LGHNA and CDR2 YNFKEQ. CDR3 length: 18 amino acids.

The chain links TRBV19 to TRBJ1-2; 9 bases are shared with TRBD1. Germline CDR1 LNHDA, CDR2 SQIVND (reference sequence). This CDR3 has 14 residues. J lost 8 bases, V lost 5 bases, and 9 bases had no gene match. CDR3: CASSGMDRGRGYTF. In DNA form, the CDR3 reads TGTGCCAGTAGTGGAATGGACAGGGGCAGAGGCTACACCTTC. Together with reference TRBV19 and TRBJ1-2, the CDR3 gives the full variable domain: DGGITQSPKYLFRKEGQNVTLSCEQNLNHDAMYWYRQDPGQGLRLIYYSQIVNDFQKGDIAEGYSVSREKKESFPLTVTSAQKNPTAFYLCASSGMDRGRGYTFGSGTRLTVV.

The rearrangement uses TRBV6-5 and TRBJ2-7; TRBD1 aligns across 7 bases. V lost 6 bases to trimming and J lost 5 bases; unmatched junction nucleotides: 10. This CDR3 contains 14 residues. Germline CDR1 reads MNHEY; CDR2 reads SVGAGI. CDR3 sequence: CASSLRGRLNEQYF. In nucleotides, the CDR3 is TGTGCCAGCAGCCTAAGGGGGCGCCTCAACGAGCAGTACTTC.

The rearrangement uses TRBV7-9 and TRBJ2-3, with 7 nucleotides matching TRBD2. This CDR3 is built from 15 residues. The J segment lost 0 bases and the V segment lost 2 bases, leaving 2 bases of the junction unmatched. Looked up from germline, CDR1 is SEHNR and CDR2 is FQNEAQ (reference sequence). Here the CDR3 reads CASSLRGGSTDTQYF. CDR3 DNA: TGTGCCAGCAGCTTACGGGGAGGGAGCACAGATACGCAGTATTTT.

J is TRBJ1-2 and V is TRBV4-1; TRBD1 matches 8 bases. Germline V gives CDR1 MGHRA, CDR2 YSYEKL. V trimming: 3 bases; J trimming: 4 bases; junction bases outside the gene matches: 13. CDR3 length: 17 amino acids. In nucleotides, the CDR3 is TGCGCCAGCAGCCAGGAAGTAGGGCAGGGGGCGAGCTATGGCTACACCTTC. It encodes CASSQEVGQGASYGYTF.

The V and J genes are TRBV4-3 and TRBJ2-1, with 8 bases lining up with TRBD2. The germline CDR1 and CDR2 sequences are LGHNA and YSLEER. V dropped 0 bases and J dropped 1; count of bases not matched to a gene: 8. The CDR3 has 18 amino acids. The DNA for the CDR3 is TGCGCCAGCAGCCAAGAACCAGCGGGAGTCTCATCCTACAATGAGCAGTTCTTC. It encodes CASSQEPAGVSSYNEQFF.

The V gene is TRBV7-9, the J gene TRBJ1-1, with 9 positions matching TRBD1. The trim removed 7 bases at V and 4 bases at J, leaving 4 bases unmatched. In germline, CDR1 is SEHNR, CDR2 FQNEAQ (reference sequence). The CDR3 runs 13 residues. In DNA, the CDR3 is TGTGCCAGCACCGGGACAGGGAGCACTGAAGCTTTCTTT. It yields the protein CASTGTGSTEAFF.

This clone came up once. Here the CDR3 reads CAWSELAGDVEQYF. Here the CDR3 DNA reads TGTGCCTGGAGTGAACTAGCGGGAGATGTCGAGCAGTACTTC. This chain connects TRBV30 to TRBJ2-7, with TRBD2 matching 11 bases. CDR3 length: 14 residues. Trimming cost V 1 base and J 6 bases; bases outside gene matches: 5. Per germline, CDR1 GTSNPN and CDR2 SVGIG (reference sequence).

The chain carries TRBV29-1 and TRBJ2-7, with 10 bases that match TRBD1. CDR3 size: 13 residues. CDR1 is SQVTM, CDR2 ANQGSEA, per germline. The junction had 6 bases not matched to a gene; V was cut back by 4 bases and J by 6 bases. The CDR3 nucleotides are TGCAGCGTTGGGGACAGGGGAGATCGCGAGCAGTACTTC. Translating gives CSVGDRGDREQYF.

V is TRBV19 and J is TRBJ2-5; 7 nucleotides agree with TRBD1. The CDR3 totals 14 residues. Trimming took 6 bases from V and 1 from J; bases not matched to a gene: 5. Germline V lookup: CDR1 LNHDA, CDR2 SQIVND (reference sequence). The CDR3 reads CASSSGDSQETQYF. The CDR3, as DNA: TGTGCCAGTAGCAGTGGGGACAGCCAAGAGACCCAGTACTTC.

Turning to this clone: Other DNA sequences within the sample encode an identical CDR3. The V gene is TRBV11-3, the J gene TRBJ1-1; D not resolved. The length of the CDR3 is 13 residues. CDR1 and CDR2 (germline): SGHNT, YENEEA. Trimming shortened V by 3 bases and J by 1 base, and 6 bases separated the two germline ends. The CDR3 sequence: CASSFAGNTEAFF. In DNA, the CDR3 is TGTGCCAGCAGCTTTGCAGGGAACACTGAAGCTTTCTTT. Full variable domain (missing parts from reference TRBV11-3 and TRBJ1-1): EAGVVQSPRYKIIEKKQPVAFWCNPISGHNTLYWYLQNLGQGPELLIRYENEEAVDDSQLPKDRFSAERLKGVDSTLKIQPAELGDSAVYLCASSFAGNTEAFFGQGTRLTVV.

The gene calls are TRBV28 and TRBJ1-2, with TRBD1 matching over 8 bases. The V segment lost 6 bases and the J segment 3 bases; nucleotides outside the gene matches: 9. The germline CDR1 and CDR2 sequences are MDHEN and SYDVKM. This CDR3 contains 15 residues. CDR3 in amino acids: CASRKSGQADYGYTF. The CDR3 DNA follows: TGTGCCAGCAGAAAATCGGGACAGGCTGACTATGGCTACACCTTC.

The chain employs TRBV11-2 and TRBJ2-1; tentative D call: TRBD2 (6 bases). CDR3 length: 16 residues. CDR1 is SGHAT, CDR2 FQNNGV, per germline. With 5 bases removed from V and 7 bases from J, the gap between germline ends came to 21 bases. Written as DNA, the CDR3 is TGTGCCAGCAGCGATCTTAATCTGGGAGGCGATAATGAGCAGTTCTTC. Amino acid sequence: CASSDLNLGGDNEQFF.

The chain uses TRBV29-1 and TRBJ2-3; 7 bases fit TRBD1. There are 10 residues in the CDR3. Trimming took 6 bases from V and 10 from J; bases not matched to a gene: 4. Germline V gene sequence: CDR1 SQVTM, CDR2 ANQGSEA. The CDR3 here is CSVKQGSQYF. The CDR3 DNA sequence: TGCAGCGTAAAACAGGGGTCGCAGTATTTT.

This sequence joins TRBV2 and TRBJ2-3, with D tentatively TRBD2 (6 bases). CDR1 is SNHLY, CDR2 FYNNEI, per germline. This CDR3 has 14 residues. The V end was cut by 7 bases, the J end by 0 bases, with 11 bases between. CDR3 protein: CASKRGKSTDTQYF. The CDR3 DNA reads TGTGCCAGCAAACGGGGGAAGAGCACAGATACGCAGTATTTT.

The chain carries TRBV11-1 and TRBJ1-1, with 7 bases matching TRBD1. The V segment lost 4 bases and the J segment 2 bases; nucleotides outside the gene matches: 13. The CDR3 covers 17 residues. The germline V gene has CDR1 SGHAT and CDR2 FQDESV (reference sequence). CDR3 sequence (DNA): TGTGCCAGCAGCTCCGGGGCCGCGACAGGGCAAAACACTGAAGCTTTCTTT. This sequence encodes CASSSGAATGQNTEAFF.